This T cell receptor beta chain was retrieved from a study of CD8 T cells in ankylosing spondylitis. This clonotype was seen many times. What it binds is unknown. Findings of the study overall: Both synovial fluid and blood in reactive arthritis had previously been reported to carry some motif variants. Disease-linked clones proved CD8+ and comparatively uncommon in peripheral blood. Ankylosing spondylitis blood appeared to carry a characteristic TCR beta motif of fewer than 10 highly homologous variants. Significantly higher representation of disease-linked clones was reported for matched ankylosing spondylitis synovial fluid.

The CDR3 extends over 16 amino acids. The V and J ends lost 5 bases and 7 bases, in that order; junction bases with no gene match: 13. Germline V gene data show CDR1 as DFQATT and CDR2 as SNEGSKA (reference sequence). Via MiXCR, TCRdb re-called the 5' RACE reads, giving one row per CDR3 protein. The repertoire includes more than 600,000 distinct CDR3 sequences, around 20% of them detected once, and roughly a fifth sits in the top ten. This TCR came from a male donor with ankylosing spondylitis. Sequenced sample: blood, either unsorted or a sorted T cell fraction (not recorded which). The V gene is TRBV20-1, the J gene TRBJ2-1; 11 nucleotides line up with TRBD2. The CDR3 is CSAVGGSGGAANEQFF. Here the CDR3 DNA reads TGCAGTGCTGTAGGTGGTAGCGGGGGGGCCGCAAATGAGCAGTTCTTC.